One and the same sample provided the 13 T cell receptor beta chains below, sequenced in a study of beta chain features in type 1 diabetes. These receptors lack a known antigen. The investigators reverse transcribed all of the isolated RNA, so they sequenced expressed TCRB transcripts. Sequenced by immunoSEQ multiplex PCR; TCRdb stores in-frame clones only, minus some. Altogether around 690,000 clones are present, under 15% being singletons, with the ten largest covering 0.095% to 0.15%. Study results and limitations: Among patients with Type 1 diabetes, TCRB CDR3s were moderately but significantly shorter in every one of the four CD4+ subsets.

Sample: naive CD4+ T cells from blood. The receptors here all came from a man aged 30 to 45 with type 1 diabetes.

The chain recombines TRBV7-2 with TRBJ2-3, with D perhaps matching TRBD2 (7 bases). CDR1 is SGHTA and CDR2 is FQGNSA in the germline V gene. The CDR3 is made up of 17 amino acids. V gave up 1 base and J gave up 1 base, with 15 bases separating them. In nucleotides, the CDR3 is TGTGCCAGCAGCTTAGTGGGGCGGGGGCTCCGCACAGATACGCAGTATTTT. It codes for CASSLVGRGLRTDTQYF.

This clone was seen a handful of times. In nucleotides, the CDR3 is TGTGCCAGCTCAGTGCAAGGGACAGTAACAAATGGCTACACCTTC. As protein: CASSVQGTVTNGYTF. This chain joins TRBV18 and TRBJ1-2, with TRBD1 matching over 7 bases. Per the germline V gene, CDR1 is KGHSH and CDR2 is LQKENI. The CDR3 spans 15 residues. Germline trimming cut 5 bases from V and 6 bases from J; bases unmatched to any gene: 12.

The chain carries TRBV5-1 and TRBJ2-5; D possibly corresponds to TRBD2 (5 bases). Germline CDR1 and CDR2: SGHRS and YFSETQ. Trimming took off 4 bases at V and 2 bases at J, with 15 bases between the two ends. The CDR3 contains 15 residues. For the CDR3, the DNA is TGCGCCAGCAGCCCACTAGTCGTGGGGCAAGAGACCCAGTACTTC. This codes for CASSPLVVGQETQYF.

This clone was seen a handful of times. The chain couples TRBV4-3 to TRBJ2-7, with no clear D. V lost 0 bases, J lost 2 bases, and 8 bases lay in between. The length of the CDR3 is 14 residues. The germline gives CDR1 LGHNA, CDR2 YSLEER. The CDR3 protein is CASSQEGQTYEQYF. As DNA, the CDR3 is TGCGCCAGCAGCCAAGAAGGCCAAACCTACGAGCAGTACTTC.

This clone was recorded a few times. The same CDR3 also results from other DNA sequences found in this sample. The rearrangement links TRBV9 to TRBJ2-7, with a weak D call TRBD1 (5 bases). This CDR3 region has 15 residues. Trimming pared 0 bases from V and 4 bases from J, leaving 14 bases between. Germline CDR1 reads SGDLS; CDR2 reads YYNGEE. Here the CDR3 DNA reads TGTGCCAGCAGCGTAGCCGGTCAGGGTACGTACGAGCAGTACTTC. Translating it yields CASSVAGQGTYEQYF.

The chain combines TRBV9 with TRBJ2-7, with 9 positions matching TRBD1. CDR1 is SGDLS and CDR2 is YYNGEE in the germline V gene. The V gene end was trimmed by 0 bases and the J gene end by 2 bases; junction bases not matched to a gene: 3. This CDR3 comprises 15 residues. CDR3 coding DNA: TGTGCCAGCAGCGTAGGTGGGACAGGGACCTACGAGCAGTACTTC. This encodes CASSVGGTGTYEQYF.

The CDR3 nucleotides are TGTGCCAGCTCATCCTGGACAGGGGACTACAATGAGCAGTTCTTC. Residues: CASSSWTGDYNEQFF. The gene calls are TRBV18 and TRBJ2-1; 9 bases agree with TRBD1. Germline lookup yields CDR1 KGHSH and CDR2 LQKENI. V lost 5 bases to trimming and J lost 3 bases; unmatched junction nucleotides: 5. The CDR3 is 15 residues long.

This clone was counted a few times. The chain has TRBV5-1 and TRBJ2-3, with 7 bases lining up with TRBD1. J gave up 4 bases and V 3 bases, and 5 bases lay outside the gene matches. Germline V gives CDR1 SGHRS, CDR2 YFSETQ. CDR3 length: 14 residues. CDR3 DNA: TGCGCCAGCAGCTCGGGACAGAGCGCAGATACGCAGTATTTT. It is translated as CASSSGQSADTQYF.

This clone was counted only a few times. This sequence joins TRBV7-9 and TRBJ1-1; no firm D call. CDR1 is SEHNR and CDR2 is FQNEAQ in the germline V gene (reference sequence). The V gene lost 2 bases and the J gene lost 7 bases, with 14 bases spanning the gap. There are 14 residues in the CDR3. CDR3 DNA sequence: TGTGCCAGCAGCTTATCGAGACGGACCCATGAAGCTTTCTTT. This gives the protein CASSLSRRTHEAFF.

This sequence joins TRBV6-5 and TRBJ2-7; D possibly corresponds to TRBD1 (6 bases). The germline gives CDR1 MNHEY, CDR2 SVGAGI. The CDR3 contains 16 residues. V lost 2 bases and J 2 bases, leaving 16 bases between the germline ends. CDR3 bases: TGTGCCAGCAGTTACGCGACAGGCATGGACCCCTACGAGCAGTACTTC. It translates to CASSYATGMDPYEQYF.

In its sample, this clone was seen a few times. V is TRBV2 and J is TRBJ2-7; 9 bases are a match to TRBD1. This CDR3 has 18 amino acids. Germline V lookup: CDR1 SNHLY, CDR2 FYNNEI. V was clipped by 2 bases and J by 3 bases; unmatched bases: 14. As DNA, the CDR3 is TGTGCCAGCAGTGAACTTCACTCCGGGACAGGGTACCTCTACGAGCAGTACTTC. It specifies CASSELHSGTGYLYEQYF.

This chain links TRBV18 with TRBJ1-5; the D is unclear. Trimming cost V 3 bases and J 2 bases, with 8 bases left between them. The germline gives CDR1 KGHSH, CDR2 LQKENI. The CDR3 length is 14 residues. This chain's CDR3 is CASSPSPGNQPQHF. The DNA for the CDR3 is TGTGCCAGCTCACCTTCCCCGGGCAATCAGCCCCAGCATTTT.

The V and J genes are TRBV5-4 and TRBJ2-1; D remains ambiguous. Germline assignment: CDR1 SGHNT and CDR2 YYREEE (reference sequence). Trimming pared 1 base from V and 5 bases from J, leaving 4 bases between. There are 12 residues in the CDR3. CDR3 sequence (DNA): TGTGCCAGCAGCTTGATACACAATGAGCAGTTCTTC. Translated: CASSLIHNEQFF.